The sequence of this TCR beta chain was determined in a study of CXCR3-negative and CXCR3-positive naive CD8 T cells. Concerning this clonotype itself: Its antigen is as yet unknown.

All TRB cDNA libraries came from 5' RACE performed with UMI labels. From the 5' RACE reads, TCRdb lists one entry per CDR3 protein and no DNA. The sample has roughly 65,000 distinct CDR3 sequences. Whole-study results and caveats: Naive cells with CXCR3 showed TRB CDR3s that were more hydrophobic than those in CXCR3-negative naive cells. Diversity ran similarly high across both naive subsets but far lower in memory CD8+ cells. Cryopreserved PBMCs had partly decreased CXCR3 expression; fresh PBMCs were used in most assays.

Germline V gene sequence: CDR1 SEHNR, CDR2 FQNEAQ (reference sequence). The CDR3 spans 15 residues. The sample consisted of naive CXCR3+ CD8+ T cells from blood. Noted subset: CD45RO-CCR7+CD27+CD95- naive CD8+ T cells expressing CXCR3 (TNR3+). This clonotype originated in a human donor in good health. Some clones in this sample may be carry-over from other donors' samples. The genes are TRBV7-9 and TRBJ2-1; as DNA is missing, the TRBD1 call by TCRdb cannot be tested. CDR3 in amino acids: CASSPPRPKGDEQFF.